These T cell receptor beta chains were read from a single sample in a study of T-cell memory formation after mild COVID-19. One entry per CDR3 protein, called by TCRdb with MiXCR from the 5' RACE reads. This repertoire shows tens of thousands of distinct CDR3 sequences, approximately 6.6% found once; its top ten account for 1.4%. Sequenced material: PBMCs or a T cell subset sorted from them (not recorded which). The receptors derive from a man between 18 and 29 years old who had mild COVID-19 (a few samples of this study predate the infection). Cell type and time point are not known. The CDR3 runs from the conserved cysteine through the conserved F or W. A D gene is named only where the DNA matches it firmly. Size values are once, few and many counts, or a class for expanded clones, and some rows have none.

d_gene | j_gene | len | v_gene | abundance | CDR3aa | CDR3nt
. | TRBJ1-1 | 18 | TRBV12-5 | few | CASDPPWGAPVMNTEAFF | TGTGCTAGTGACCCCCCGTGGGGGGCCCCCGTCATGAACACTGAAGCTTTCTTT
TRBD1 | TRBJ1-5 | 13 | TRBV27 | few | CASGSQGNQPQHF | TGTGCCAGCGGTTCACAGGGGAATCAGCCCCAGCATTTT
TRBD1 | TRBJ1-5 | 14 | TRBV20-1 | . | CSASPGQADQPQHF | TGCAGTGCTAGCCCCGGACAGGCCGATCAGCCCCAGCATTTT
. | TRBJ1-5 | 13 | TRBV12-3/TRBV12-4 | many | CASSQQTGQPQHF | TGTGCCAGCAGCCAACAAACCGGTCAGCCCCAGCATTTT
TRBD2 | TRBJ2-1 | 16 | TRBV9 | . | CASSVVMGLGAGEQFF | TGTGCCAGCAGCGTAGTTATGGGACTAGGGGCCGGAGAGCAGTTCTTC
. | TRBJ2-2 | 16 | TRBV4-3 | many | CASSVRAALNTGELFF | TGCGCCAGCAGCGTAAGGGCAGCCCTGAACACCGGGGAGCTGTTTTTT
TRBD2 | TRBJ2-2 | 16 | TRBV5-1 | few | CASRPAGLGSTGELFF | TGCGCCAGCAGGCCTGCGGGACTAGGGTCCACCGGGGAGCTGTTTTTT
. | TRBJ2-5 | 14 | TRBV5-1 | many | CASSLLSYQETQYF | TGCGCCAGCAGCTTGCTTAGTTACCAAGAGACCCAGTACTTC
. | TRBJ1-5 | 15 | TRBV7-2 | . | CASSLEVYSNQPQHF | TGTGCCAGCAGCTTGGAAGTTTATAGCAATCAGCCCCAGCATTTT
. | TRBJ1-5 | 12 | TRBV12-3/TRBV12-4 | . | CASSTNTAAQHF | TGTGCCAGCAGTACCAACACTGCGGCCCAGCATTTT
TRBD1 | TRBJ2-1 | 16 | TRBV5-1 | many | CASDRTGDRSYNEQFF | TGCGCCAGTGACCGCACAGGGGATCGTAGTTACAATGAGCAGTTCTTC
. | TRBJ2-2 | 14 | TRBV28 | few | CASTPIGNAGELFF | TGTGCCAGCACCCCGATCGGGAACGCCGGGGAGCTGTTTTTT
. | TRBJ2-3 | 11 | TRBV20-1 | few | CSALNYITQYF | TGCAGTGCCCTTAACTACATAACGCAGTATTTT
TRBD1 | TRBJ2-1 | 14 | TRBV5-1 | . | CASSLDPGGRMQFF | TGCGCCAGCAGCTTGGATCCAGGGGGCCGTATGCAGTTCTTC
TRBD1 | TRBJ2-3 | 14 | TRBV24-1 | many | CATGTEHSTDTQYF | TGTGCCACCGGGACAGAGCATAGCACAGATACGCAGTATTTT
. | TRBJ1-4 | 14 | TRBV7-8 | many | CASSLHPLNEKLFF | TGTGCCAGCAGCTTACATCCTCTCAATGAAAAACTGTTTTTT
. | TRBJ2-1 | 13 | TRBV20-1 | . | CSARSTGRDEQFF | TGCAGTGCTAGATCCACAGGGAGGGATGAGCAGTTCTTC
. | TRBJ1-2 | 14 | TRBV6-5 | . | CASSPRRANYGYTF | TGTGCCAGCAGTCCACGGAGAGCTAACTATGGCTACACCTTC
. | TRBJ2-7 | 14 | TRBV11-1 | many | CASSFYKGSYEQYF | TGTGCCAGCAGCTTTTACAAGGGGTCCTACGAGCAGTACTTC
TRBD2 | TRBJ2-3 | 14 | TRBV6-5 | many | CASSLPGLAGTQYF | TGTGCCAGCAGCCTTCCGGGACTAGCCGGTACGCAGTATTTT
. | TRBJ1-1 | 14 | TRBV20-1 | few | CSAREGGVNTEAFF | TGCAGTGCTAGAGAGGGGGGGGTAAACACTGAAGCTTTCTTT
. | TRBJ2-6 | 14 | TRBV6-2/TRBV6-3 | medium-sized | CASFQGSGANVLTF | TGTGCCAGCTTCCAGGGCTCTGGGGCCAACGTCCTGACTTTC
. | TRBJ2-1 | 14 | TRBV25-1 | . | CASSQSDFYNEQFF | TGTGCCAGCAGTCAGTCCGACTTCTACAATGAGCAGTTCTTC
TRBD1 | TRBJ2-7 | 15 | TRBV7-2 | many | CASSSRDRGRREQYF | TGTGCCAGCAGCTCCCGGGACAGGGGGCGTCGAGAGCAGTACTTC
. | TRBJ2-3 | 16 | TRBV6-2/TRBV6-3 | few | CASREGPRPDPDTQYF | TGTGCCAGCAGAGAAGGGCCCCGGCCCGACCCAGATACGCAGTATTTT
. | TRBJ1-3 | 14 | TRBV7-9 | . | CASSRTDSGNTIYF | TGTGCCAGCAGCCGGACTGACTCTGGAAACACCATATATTTT
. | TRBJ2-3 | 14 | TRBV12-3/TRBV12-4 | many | CASSNRERTDTQYF | TGTGCCAGCAGTAACAGGGAACGCACAGATACGCAGTATTTT
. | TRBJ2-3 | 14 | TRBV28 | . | CATARGGGGDTQYF | TGTGCCACCGCCCGAGGAGGGGGAGGAGATACGCAGTATTTT
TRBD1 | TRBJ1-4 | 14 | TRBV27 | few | CASSSDRGDGKLFF | TGTGCCAGCAGTTCCGACAGGGGGGATGGAAAACTGTTTTTT
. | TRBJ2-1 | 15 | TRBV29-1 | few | CSVEDQHRGYNEQFF | TGCAGCGTTGAAGATCAACACCGGGGGTACAATGAGCAGTTCTTC
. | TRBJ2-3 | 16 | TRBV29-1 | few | CSVEATRRGPTDTQYF | TGCAGCGTTGAAGCCACGCGTCGGGGACCCACAGATACGCAGTATTTT
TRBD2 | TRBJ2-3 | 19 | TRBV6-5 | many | CASSYSIPTSGGLTDTQYF | TGTGCCAGCAGTTACTCGATCCCCACTAGCGGGGGCCTCACAGATACGCAGTATTTT
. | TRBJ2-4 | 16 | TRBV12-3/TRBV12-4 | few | CASTLGSQGAKNIQYF | TGTGCCAGCACCCTCGGGTCTCAAGGAGCCAAAAACATTCAGTACTTC
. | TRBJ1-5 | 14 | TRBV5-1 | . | CASSLDGGYQPQHF | TGCGCCAGCAGCTTGGATGGGGGCTATCAGCCCCAGCATTTT
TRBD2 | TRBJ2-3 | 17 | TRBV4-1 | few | CASSQEWTSGATDTQYF | TGCGCCAGCAGCCAGGAATGGACTAGCGGAGCCACAGATACGCAGTATTTT
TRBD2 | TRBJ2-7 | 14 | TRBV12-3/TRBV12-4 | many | CASRISGGPYEQYF | TGTGCCAGCAGGATAAGCGGGGGTCCCTACGAGCAGTACTTC
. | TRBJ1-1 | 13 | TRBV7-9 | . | CASSAESGTEAFF | TGTGCCAGCAGCGCGGAGAGCGGTACTGAAGCTTTCTTT
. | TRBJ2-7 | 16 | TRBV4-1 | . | CASSQGGGRSSYEQYF | TGCGCCAGCAGCCAAGGGGGCGGAAGAAGCTCCTACGAGCAGTACTTC
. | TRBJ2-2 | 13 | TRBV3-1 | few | CASSQLLAGELFF | TGTGCCAGCAGCCAATTGCTCGCCGGGGAGCTGTTTTTT
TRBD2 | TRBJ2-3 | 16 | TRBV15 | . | CATSRGLAGYQDTQYF | TGTGCCACCAGCAGAGGGTTAGCGGGATATCAAGATACGCAGTATTTT
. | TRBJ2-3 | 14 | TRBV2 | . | CASSGTVHTDTQYF | TGTGCCAGCAGTGGGACAGTCCACACAGATACGCAGTATTTT
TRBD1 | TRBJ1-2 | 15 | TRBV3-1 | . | CASSQDRGQGRGYTF | TGTGCCAGCAGCCAAGATAGGGGGCAGGGGAGAGGCTACACCTTC
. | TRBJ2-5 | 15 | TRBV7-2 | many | CASSSGLTPGETQYF | TGTGCCAGCAGCTCTGGTCTCACTCCGGGGGAGACCCAGTACTTC
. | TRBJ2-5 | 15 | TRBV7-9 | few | CASSLVGLGGETQYF | TGTGCCAGCAGCTTAGTGGGACTGGGGGGCGAGACCCAGTACTTC
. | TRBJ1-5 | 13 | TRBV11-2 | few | CASSSRANQPQHF | TGTGCCAGCAGCTCCAGGGCGAATCAGCCCCAGCATTTT
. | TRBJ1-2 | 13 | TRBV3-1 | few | CASSPRGGFGYTF | TGTGCCAGCAGCCCCAGGGGTGGATTTGGCTACACCTTC
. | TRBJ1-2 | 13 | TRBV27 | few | CASRGTQGYGYTF | TGTGCCAGCAGGGGGACACAGGGCTATGGCTACACCTTC
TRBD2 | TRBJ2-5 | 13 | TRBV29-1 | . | CSARGGYQETQYF | TGCAGCGCTCGGGGGGGGTACCAAGAGACCCAGTACTTC
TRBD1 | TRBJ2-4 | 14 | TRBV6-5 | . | CASANQDRGNIQYF | TGTGCCAGCGCTAATCAAGACAGGGGTAACATTCAGTACTTC
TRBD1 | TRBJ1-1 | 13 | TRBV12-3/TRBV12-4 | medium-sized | CASSLPGGTEAFF | TGTGCCAGCAGTTTACCAGGGGGGACTGAAGCTTTCTTT
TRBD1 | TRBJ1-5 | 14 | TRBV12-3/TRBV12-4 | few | CASSLQGAIQPQHF | TGTGCCAGCAGTTTGCAGGGGGCGATCCAGCCCCAGCATTTT
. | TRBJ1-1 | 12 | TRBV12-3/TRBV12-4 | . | CASSFGREATFF | TGTGCCAGCAGTTTTGGCAGGGAAGCAACTTTCTTT
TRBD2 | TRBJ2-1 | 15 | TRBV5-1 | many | CASSLAGTISNEQFF | TGCGCCAGCAGCCTTGCGGGGACTATCTCCAATGAGCAGTTCTTC
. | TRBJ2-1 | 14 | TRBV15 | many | CATSSQLGAYEQFF | TGTGCCACCAGCTCCCAACTCGGGGCCTATGAGCAGTTCTTC
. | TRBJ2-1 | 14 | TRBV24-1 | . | CATSDPKDINEQFF | TGTGCCACCAGTGATCCCAAGGACATCAATGAGCAGTTCTTC
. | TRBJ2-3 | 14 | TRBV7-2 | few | CASSFRGEGDTQYF | TGTGCCAGCAGCTTCAGGGGGGAGGGAGATACGCAGTATTTT
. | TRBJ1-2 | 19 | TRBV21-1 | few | CASSKDEEALGRRVIGYTF | TGTGCCAGCAGCAAAGACGAAGAGGCCCTAGGACGGCGAGTGATTGGCTACACCTTC